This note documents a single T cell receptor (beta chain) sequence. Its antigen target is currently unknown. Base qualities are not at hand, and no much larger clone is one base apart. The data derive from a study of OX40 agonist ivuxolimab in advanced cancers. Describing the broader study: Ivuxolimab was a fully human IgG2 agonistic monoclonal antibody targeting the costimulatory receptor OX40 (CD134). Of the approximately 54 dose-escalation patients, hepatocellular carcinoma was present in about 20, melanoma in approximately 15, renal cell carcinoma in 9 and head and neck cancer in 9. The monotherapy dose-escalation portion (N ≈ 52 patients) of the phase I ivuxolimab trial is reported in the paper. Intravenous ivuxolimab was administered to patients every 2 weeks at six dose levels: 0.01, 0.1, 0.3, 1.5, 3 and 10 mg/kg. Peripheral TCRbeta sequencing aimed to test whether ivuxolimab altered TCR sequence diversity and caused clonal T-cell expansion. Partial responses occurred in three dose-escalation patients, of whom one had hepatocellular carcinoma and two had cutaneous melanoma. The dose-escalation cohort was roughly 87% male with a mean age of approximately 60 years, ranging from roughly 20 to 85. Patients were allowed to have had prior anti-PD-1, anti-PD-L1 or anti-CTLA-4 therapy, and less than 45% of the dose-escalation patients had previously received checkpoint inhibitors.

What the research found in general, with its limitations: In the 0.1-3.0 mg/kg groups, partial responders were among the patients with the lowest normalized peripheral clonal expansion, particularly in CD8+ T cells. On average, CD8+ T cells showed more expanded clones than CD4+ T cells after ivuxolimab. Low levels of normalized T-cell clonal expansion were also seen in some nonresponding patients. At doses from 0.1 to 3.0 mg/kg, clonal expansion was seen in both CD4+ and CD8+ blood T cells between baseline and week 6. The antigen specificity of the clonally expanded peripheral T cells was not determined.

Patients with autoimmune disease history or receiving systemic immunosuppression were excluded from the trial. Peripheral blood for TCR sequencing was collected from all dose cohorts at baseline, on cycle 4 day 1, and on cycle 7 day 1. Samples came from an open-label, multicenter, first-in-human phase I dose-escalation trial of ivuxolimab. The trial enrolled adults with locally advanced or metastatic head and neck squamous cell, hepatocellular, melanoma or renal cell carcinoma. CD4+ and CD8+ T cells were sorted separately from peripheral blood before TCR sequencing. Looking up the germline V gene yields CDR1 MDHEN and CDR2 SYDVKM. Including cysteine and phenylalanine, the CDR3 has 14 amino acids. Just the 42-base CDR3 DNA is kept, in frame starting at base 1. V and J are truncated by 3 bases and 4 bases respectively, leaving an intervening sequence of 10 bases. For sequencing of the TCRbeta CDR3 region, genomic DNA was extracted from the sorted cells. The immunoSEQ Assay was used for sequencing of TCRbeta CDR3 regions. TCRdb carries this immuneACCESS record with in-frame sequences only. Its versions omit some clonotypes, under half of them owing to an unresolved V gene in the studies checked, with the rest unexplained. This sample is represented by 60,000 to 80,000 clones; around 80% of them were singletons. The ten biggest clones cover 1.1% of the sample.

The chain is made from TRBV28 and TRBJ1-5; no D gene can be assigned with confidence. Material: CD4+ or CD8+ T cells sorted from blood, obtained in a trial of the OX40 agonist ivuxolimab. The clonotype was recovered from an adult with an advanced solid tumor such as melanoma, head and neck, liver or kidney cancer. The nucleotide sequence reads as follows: TGTGCCAGCAGTTTCATCGTGGGGAATCAGCCCCAGCATTTT. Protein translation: CASSFIVGNQPQHF.